A single sample is the source of the 10 T cell receptor beta chains below, sequenced in a study of blood T cell repertoires in COVID-19. Libraries were prepared by immunoSEQ multiplex PCR; TCRdb keeps only in-frame clonotypes and omits some of them. The sample contains about 360,000 clones, 70% to 90% of which appear only once. Sequences were obtained from peripheral blood. These TCRs come from a woman aged 55-69 years with COVID-19, enrolled during active disease.

The V and J genes are TRBV7-2 and TRBJ2-1, with 8 bases matching TRBD2. The CDR3 length is 13 residues. Germline CDR1 SGHTA, CDR2 FQGNSA. V lost 4 bases, J lost 8 bases, and 4 bases stayed unmatched. In DNA form, the CDR3 reads TGTGCCAGCAGCTACCGGGGGGGCGATGAGCAGTTCTTC. It yields the protein CASSYRGGDEQFF.

This clone was picked up one time. The chain couples TRBV6-5 to TRBJ1-5, with TRBD1 matching over 10 bases. The CDR3 is 16 residues long. Germline V gene data show CDR1 as MNHEY and CDR2 as SVGAGI. Trimming took 4 bases from V and 7 from J; bases not matched to a gene: 10. CDR3 protein: CASSSRTGGVGQPQHF. CDR3 DNA sequence: TGTGCCAGCAGTTCAAGGACAGGGGGTGTTGGACAGCCCCAGCATTTT.

V usage is TRBV27 and J usage is TRBJ1-6, with 8 bases aligning to TRBD1. Unmatched junction bases numbered 9, after V lost 2 bases and J lost 12 bases. CDR3 length equals 15 residues. Germline CDR1 MNHEY, CDR2 SMNVEV (reference sequence). CDR3 in amino acids: CASSLKDRGRGPLHF. CDR3 sequence (DNA): TGTGCCAGCAGTTTAAAAGACAGGGGACGGGGACCCCTCCACTTT.

This clone was found once. The genes are TRBV9 and TRBJ1-2; 9 bases line up with TRBD1. The length of the CDR3 is 15 residues. V was pared by 4 bases and J by 5 bases, with 9 bases of the junction left unmatched. Germline CDR1 and CDR2: SGDLS and YYNGEE. CDR3 bases: TGTGCCAGCAGCCCCTGGACAGGGGTTGGGTATGGCTACACCTTC. This sequence encodes CASSPWTGVGYGYTF.

The CDR3 DNA reads as TGTGCCATCAGCGGTGGGACAGGAGATTACGAGCAGTACTTC. Protein sequence: CAISGGTGDYEQYF. The V gene is TRBV10-3, the J gene TRBJ2-7; 8 positions match TRBD1. This CDR3 spans 14 amino acids. Germline CDR1 ENHRY, CDR2 SYGVKD. J was trimmed by 4 bases and V by 6 bases; bases with no gene match: 8.

The rearrangement links TRBV24-1 to TRBJ1-3; D is perhaps TRBD1 (6 bases). V was pared by 3 bases and J by 0 bases, with 17 bases between. Germline lookup yields CDR1 KGHDR and CDR2 SFDVKD. This CDR3 contains 18 residues. CDR3 sequence: CATSDRRDNEPSGNTIYF. DNA for the CDR3: TGTGCCACCAGTGATCGCCGGGACAACGAACCCTCTGGAAACACCATATATTTT.

This sequence joins TRBV7-2 and TRBJ1-2; TRBD1 matches 8 bases. The CDR3 runs 14 residues. The V segment lost 4 bases and the J segment 8 bases; nucleotides outside the gene matches: 9. Per germline, CDR1 SGHTA and CDR2 FQGNSA. The CDR3 spells CASSSGTGLWGYTF. The CDR3 DNA is TGTGCCAGCAGCTCCGGGACAGGATTATGGGGCTACACCTTC.

This chain joins TRBV7-3 and TRBJ1-2; 8 nucleotides line up with TRBD1. Germline V lookup: CDR1 SGHTA, CDR2 FQGTGA. The CDR3 spans 15 residues. V lost 5 bases to trimming and J lost 4 bases; unmatched junction nucleotides: 9. CDR3 DNA sequence: TGTGCCAGCAGCGATAATCCGGGACAGGTCTATGGCTACACCTTC. Residues: CASSDNPGQVYGYTF.

The genes are TRBV30 and TRBJ2-7; 7 bases fit TRBD2. Germline CDR1 reads GTSNPN; CDR2 reads SVGIG (reference sequence). V lost 1 base to trimming and J lost 6 bases; unmatched junction nucleotides: 12. This CDR3 spans 15 amino acids. As DNA, the CDR3 is TGTGCCTGGAGTGCCGAGCTAGCGGACCTCGGCGAGCAGTACTTC. Translation gives CAWSAELADLGEQYF.

The chain is built from TRBV27 and TRBJ2-7; weak D call: TRBD1 (6 bases). Germline loops: CDR1 MNHEY, CDR2 SMNVEV (reference sequence). The CDR3 runs to 15 residues. The V and J ends lost 2 bases and 2 bases respectively, with 13 bases between them. CDR3 coding DNA: TGTGCCAGCAGTTTAGTCCCAGGGGTCCCCTACGAGCAGTACTTC. This encodes CASSLVPGVPYEQYF.